Each of the 17 T cell receptor beta chains below was sequenced from the same sample in a study of regulatory T cells in long-lasting Graves disease. Time point in this sample: newly diagnosed GD, antithyroid drugs for less than 3 months. Construction of the TCR library relied on RNA isolated from PBMCs. Relying on iRepertoire HTBI primers and Arm-PCR of CDR3 regions, the team built TCR beta libraries. From the multiplex PCR reads, TCRdb called clonotypes with MiXCR, one entry per CDR3 protein. The sample has around 360,000 distinct CDR3 sequences; under 20% are singletons. This sample was also put to use in a study of T cells in Graves' hyperthyroidism and ophthalmopathy.

Sequencing used peripheral blood mononuclear cells (PBMCs), obtained at new diagnosis, from a patient treated with antithyroid drugs. All receptors derive from a woman aged 18-29 years with Graves disease.

The V and J genes are TRBV11-3 and TRBJ2-1; 8 nucleotides line up with TRBD1. The CDR3 totals 14 residues. Germline V gives CDR1 SGHNT, CDR2 YENEEA. V lost 5 bases to trimming and J lost 8 bases; unmatched junction nucleotides: 8. The CDR3 is CASSQGQGVDEQFF. In nucleotides, the CDR3 is TGTGCCAGCAGCCAAGGACAGGGTGTCGATGAGCAGTTCTTC.

This rearrangement joins TRBV6-1 to TRBJ2-2, with unresolved D. CDR1 is MNHNS, CDR2 SASEGT, per germline. This CDR3 is 12 amino acids long. Trimming stripped 6 bases from V and 2 bases from J, with 4 bases between. The CDR3 reads CASRPNTGELFF. In DNA, the CDR3 is TGTGCCAGCAGACCCAACACCGGGGAGCTGTTTTTT.

This clonotype was seen at least ten times. The rearrangement links TRBV7-9 to TRBJ2-1, with D tentatively TRBD2 (6 bases). Trimming removed 1 base at V and 5 bases at J, with 9 bases between. The germline CDR1 and CDR2 sequences are SEHNR and FQNEAQ (reference sequence). The CDR3 contains 14 residues. CDR3 amino acids: CASSLGGLDNEQFF. The CDR3 DNA reads TGTGCCAGCAGCTTAGGGGGACTTGACAATGAGCAGTTCTTC.

On this clonotype: A read error likely explains this, since a far larger clone differs by one base. The J gene is TRBJ2-7, the V gene TRBV5-1; unclear D gene. Trimming left V 0 bases short and J 7 bases short, with 20 bases between. This CDR3 spans 16 amino acids. From germline, CDR1 is SGHRS and CDR2 YFSETQ. CDR3 region: CASSLDVVSSYNEQYF. The CDR3 DNA reads TGCGCCAGCAGCTTGGATGTAGTTAGCTCCTACAATGAGCAGTACTTC.

This clonotype was observed many times. The genes are TRBV7-3 and TRBJ2-7; 13 bases fit TRBD2. Trimming cost V 5 bases and J 2 bases; bases outside gene matches: 3. CDR1 is SGHTA and CDR2 is FQGTGA in the germline V gene. This CDR3 has 15 amino acids. CDR3 sequence: CASSIGLAGAYEQYF. For the CDR3, the DNA is TGTGCCAGCAGCATCGGACTAGCGGGGGCCTACGAGCAGTACTTC.

This clonotype was recorded many times. V gene TRBV9 combines with J gene TRBJ2-1; D assignment may be TRBD1 or TRBD2 (6 bases each). Trimming removed 2 bases from V and 8 bases from J, with 14 bases in between. CDR3 length: 14 residues. From germline, CDR1 is SGDLS and CDR2 YYNGEE. CDR3 loop: CASSVLGGRDEQFF. CDR3 in DNA: TGTGCCAGCAGCGTGCTGGGGGGCCGGGATGAGCAGTTCTTC. The full variable domain, its missing parts supplied by reference TRBV9 and TRBJ2-1, is DSGVTQTPKHLITATGQRVTLRCSPRSGDLSVYWYQQSLDQGLQFLIQYYNGEERAKGNILERFSAQQFPDLHSELNLSSLELGDSALYFCASSVLGGRDEQFFGPGTRLTVL.

This clonotype was observed a few times. The rearrangement uses TRBV20-1 and TRBJ2-7; D is perhaps TRBD2 (6 bases). Germline V gene data show CDR1 as DFQATT and CDR2 as SNEGSKA (reference sequence). The ends were cut back, 3 bases at V and 2 bases at J, with 17 bases in the middle. The CDR3 has 15 residues. The CDR3 sequence is CSASLLLASTYEQYF. CDR3 sequence (DNA): TGCAGTGCTAGTTTATTGCTAGCGTCGACCTACGAGCAGTACTTC.

This clonotype showed up many times. This chain's CDR3 is CASSLDREGAYGYTF. In DNA form, the CDR3 reads TGTGCCAGCAGCTTAGATAGGGAGGGGGCTTATGGCTACACCTTC. The gene calls are TRBV11-2 and TRBJ1-2, with TRBD1 matching over 7 bases. Per germline, CDR1 SGHAT and CDR2 FQNNGV. This CDR3 region has 15 residues. The V gene end was trimmed by 0 bases and the J gene end by 5 bases; junction bases not matched to a gene: 6.

This clonotype has a count of ten or more. The V gene is TRBV7-3, the J gene TRBJ2-6, with D uncertain. Germline V CDR1 and CDR2: SGHTA, FQGTGA. Trimming stripped 2 bases from V and 1 base from J, with 9 bases between. This CDR3 has 16 amino acids. The CDR3 sequence is CASSLGVRSGANVLTF. DNA of the CDR3: TGTGCCAGCAGCTTAGGGGTGAGGTCTGGGGCCAACGTCCTGACTTTC.

This clonotype has at least ten counts. The genes are TRBV5-1 and TRBJ1-4, with TRBD1 matching 8 bases. Trimming at V came to 0 bases and at J to 8 bases, leaving 6 bases not matched to a gene. This CDR3 has 15 residues. Germline-derived CDR1 and CDR2 are SGHRS and YFSETQ. This CDR3 reads CASSLGSGGQEKLFF. The CDR3 bases are TGCGCCAGCAGCTTGGGGTCAGGGGGCCAAGAAAAACTGTTTTTT.

This clonotype was counted many times. V usage is TRBV30 and J usage is TRBJ1-1; D ambiguous. CDR3 size: 13 residues. V was pared by 2 bases and J by 3 bases, with 10 bases between. Germline loops: CDR1 GTSNPN, CDR2 SVGIG (reference sequence). The CDR3 protein is CAWSPQVHTEAFF. CDR3 coding DNA: TGTGCCTGGAGTCCTCAGGTACACACTGAAGCTTTCTTT.

Ten or more counts support this clonotype. This sequence joins TRBV11-3 and TRBJ2-3, with 11 bases lining up with TRBD2. After removal of 1 base from V and 4 bases from J, the junction contained 1 base not matched to a gene. CDR3 length: 15 amino acids. Germline V gene sequence: CDR1 SGHNT, CDR2 YENEEA. CDR3 residues: CASSLGTSGSDTQYF. In DNA, the CDR3 is TGTGCCAGCAGCTTAGGGACTAGCGGGTCAGATACGCAGTATTTT.

J is TRBJ2-1 and V is TRBV4-1; TRBD1 matches 7 bases. Germline values: CDR1 MGHRA, CDR2 YSYEKL. V was clipped by 1 base and J by 8 bases; unmatched bases: 5. There are 14 residues in the CDR3. This CDR3 is CASSQVGRGYEQFF. The CDR3 DNA sequence: TGCGCCAGCAGCCAAGTAGGCAGGGGGTATGAGCAGTTCTTC.

This clonotype was counted at least ten times. This rearrangement joins TRBV27 to TRBJ2-2; D call uncertain. Trimming cost V 7 bases and J 6 bases, with 21 bases left between them. This CDR3 region has 16 residues. CDR1 and CDR2 from the germline V gene are MNHEY and SMNVEV (reference sequence). CDR3 residues: CASMASVLQKPGELFF. CDR3 sequence (DNA): TGTGCCAGCATGGCGAGCGTTCTCCAGAAACCCGGGGAGCTGTTTTTT.

This clonotype has at least ten counts. The chain uses TRBV6-5 and TRBJ2-7, with unresolved D. Trimming stripped 2 bases from V and 0 bases from J, with 8 bases between. This CDR3 comprises 14 residues. Looked up from germline, CDR1 is MNHEY and CDR2 is SVGAGI. The CDR3 nucleotides read TGTGCCAGCAGTTACGGACGTAGCTCCTACGAGCAGTACTTC. Protein: CASSYGRSSYEQYF.

This clonotype was seen ten or more times. V and J are TRBV20-1 and TRBJ2-3; 9 bases are a match to TRBD2. This CDR3 comprises 14 residues. Germline values: CDR1 DFQATT, CDR2 SNEGSKA (reference sequence). Unmatched junction bases numbered 7, after V lost 6 bases and J lost 3 bases. The CDR3 loop is CSALRREGTDTQYF. CDR3 coding DNA: TGCAGTGCCCTGCGGCGGGAGGGGACAGATACGCAGTATTTT.

This clonotype showed up many times. The J gene is TRBJ2-6, the V gene TRBV7-9; D remains ambiguous. Trimming pared 9 bases from V and 1 base from J, leaving 31 bases between. Germline V gene lookup returns CDR1 SEHNR and CDR2 FQNEAQ (reference sequence). There are 21 residues in the CDR3. The CDR3 coding sequence is TGTGCCAGTTTTGCGTCGGCCTCAACCCCACCAGGCAGTTCTGGGGCCAACGTCCTGACTTTC. As protein: CASFASASTPPGSSGANVLTF.